A selection of T cell receptor beta chains follows, all from one sample in a study of T-cell reconstitution after alpha-beta-depleted transplantation in children. TCRdb recomputed calls from the PCR reads with MiXCR, one row per CDR3 protein. The sample yields roughly 400,000 distinct CDR3 sequences, 20% seen once. The source material was PBMCs from the stem cell graft donor, sampled from the stem cell graft. All receptors derive from a human donor who donated a stem cell graft to a child with acute myeloid leukemia. Both conserved end residues are part of each CDR3. D genes are given only for firm matches. Where a row states a size, it is once, few, many or the class of an expanded clone; other rows omit it.

v_gene,d_gene,j_gene,abundance,CDR3aa,CDR3nt
TRBV5-1,TRBD2,TRBJ2-1,many,CASSSGRRTSDYNEQFF,TGCGCCAGCAGCTCCGGGAGAAGGACTAGCGATTACAATGAGCAGTTCTTC
TRBV6-1,.,TRBJ1-5,.,CASSGGRRINQPQHF,TGTGCCAGCAGTGGCGGACGGCGTATCAATCAGCCCCAGCATTTT
TRBV12-3/TRBV12-4,.,TRBJ1-3,.,CASSLDVSHSGNTIYF,TGTGCCAGCAGTTTAGACGTGAGCCACTCTGGAAACACCATATATTTT
TRBV20-1,.,TRBJ2-1,.,CSARDNAEEQFF,TGCAGTGCTAGAGATAATGCGGAAGAGCAGTTCTTC
TRBV10-3,TRBD2,TRBJ2-7,few,CAITATSGSSYEQYF,TGTGCCATCACCGCGACTAGCGGGAGCTCCTACGAGCAGTACTTC
TRBV15,TRBD2,TRBJ2-3,.,CATSRTTSGPLMDTQYF,TGTGCCACCAGCCGCACGACTAGCGGGCCCCTTATGGATACGCAGTATTTT
TRBV29-1,.,TRBJ2-7,many,CSVKGGAPYEQYF,TGCAGCGTTAAAGGAGGAGCCCCCTACGAGCAGTACTTC
TRBV6-2/TRBV6-3,TRBD2,TRBJ2-1,.,CASRAGGTYNEQFF,TGTGCCAGCAGGGCGGGAGGGACATACAATGAGCAGTTCTTC
TRBV24-1,.,TRBJ2-5,.,CATSDWGETQYF,TGTGCCACCAGTGATTGGGGGGAGACCCAGTACTTC
TRBV7-2,.,TRBJ2-1,.,CASSPPGSLPYNEQFF,TGTGCCAGCAGCCCACCGGGGAGTCTGCCCTACAATGAGCAGTTCTTC
TRBV4-1,TRBD1,TRBJ2-2,.,CASSPTGANGELFF,TGCGCCAGCAGCCCGACAGGGGCAAACGGGGAGCTGTTTTTT
TRBV20-1,.,TRBJ2-2,few,CSARGVQNTGELFF,TGCAGTGCTAGAGGAGTCCAGAACACCGGGGAGCTGTTTTTT
TRBV20-1,TRBD1,TRBJ2-1,many,CSASPTGTVSYNEQFF,TGCAGTGCCTCACCAACCGGGACAGTCTCCTACAATGAGCAGTTCTTC
TRBV24-1,.,TRBJ2-3,.,CATSQRPTDTQYF,TGTGCCACCTCTCAGAGGCCGACAGATACGCAGTATTTT
TRBV29-1,.,TRBJ1-2,few,CSVRGAANYGYTF,TGCAGCGTTAGGGGTGCCGCTAACTATGGCTACACCTTC
TRBV29-1,TRBD1,TRBJ2-1,.,CSVQDREVGNEQFF,TGCAGCGTTCAGGACAGGGAAGTCGGTAATGAGCAGTTCTTC
TRBV25-1,TRBD1,TRBJ1-1,few,CASSGGQGGTEAFF,TGTGCCAGCAGCGGGGGGCAGGGGGGCACTGAAGCTTTCTTT
TRBV29-1,TRBD1,TRBJ2-5,.,CSVGVGTGSPETQYF,TGCAGCGTTGGAGTAGGGACAGGGAGTCCAGAGACCCAGTACTTC
TRBV29-1,.,TRBJ1-1,many,CSVVRRATYTEAFF,TGCAGCGTTGTCCGACGGGCAACATACACTGAAGCTTTCTTT
TRBV29-1,TRBD2,TRBJ2-1,many,CSVGGGLAAYNEQFF,TGCAGCGTTGGGGGGGGACTAGCGGCCTACAATGAGCAGTTCTTC